One T cell receptor (beta chain) is described in this entry. Between the trimmed V and J ends, which lost 4 bases and 8 bases, there was a span of 9 bases. The CDR3 consists of 12 residues. Germline V gene sequence: CDR1 SGHTA, CDR2 FQGNSA. The record originates from a study of blood T cell repertoires in COVID-19. In the authors' workflow: Amplification with reference gene primers provided the estimates of nucleated cell counts. The method was immunoSEQ multiplex PCR; TCRdb's version includes in-frame clones alone and lacks a portion of them. V, J and clone size reflect that table, while D and trimming were determined from the DNA. The top ten clones hold roughly 6.8% of a sample with tens of thousands of clones, approximately 90% of them seen once.

This rearrangement joins TRBV7-2 to TRBJ1-5; D ambiguous. Sequencing was performed on peripheral blood. The receptor's source is a woman between 45 and 60 years old with acute or convalescent COVID-19. This CDR3 reads CASSSPGKPQHF. The CDR3, as DNA: TGTGCCAGCAGCTCACCCGGGAAGCCCCAGCATTTT.